The 11 T cell receptor beta chains given below trace back to one sample, sequenced in a study of cytomegalovirus exposure and HLA in healthy donors. PCR was performed using 60 Vbeta and 13 Jbeta primers. Profiling relied on immunoSEQ multiplex PCR, and the TCRdb table lists in-frame clones only, not all of them. The sample holds under 150,000 clones, roughly four fifths seen once. Specimen: PBMCs. All receptors come from a male donor in good health and CMV-seronegative.

The V gene is TRBV5-6, the J gene TRBJ1-1; D is undetermined. CDR3 length: 13 residues. In germline, CDR1 is SGHDT, CDR2 YYEEEE. Trimming removed 0 bases at V and 2 bases at J, with 5 bases between. The chain's CDR3 is CASSLGDNTEAFF. The DNA for the CDR3 is TGTGCCAGCAGCTTGGGAGATAACACTGAAGCTTTCTTT.

This clone was seen only once. The rearrangement uses TRBV6-5 and TRBJ2-5, with TRBD1 identical over 7 bases. The J call may be wrong; the DNA end is better matched by TRBJ2-7. The CDR3 runs to 14 residues. Germline CDR1 MNHEY, CDR2 SVGAGI. The CDR3 loop is CASSSGQQPYEQYF. Here the CDR3 DNA reads TGTGCCAGCAGTTCGGGACAGCAACCCTACGAGCAGTACTTC.

This sequence joins TRBV7-8 and TRBJ2-1, with TRBD2 matching 7 bases. V lost 4 bases to trimming and J lost 8 bases; unmatched junction nucleotides: 17. Per germline, CDR1 SGHVS and CDR2 FQNEAQ. CDR3 length: 17 residues. The CDR3 region is CASSYPPQVGGRHEQFF. DNA of the CDR3: TGTGCCAGCAGCTACCCCCCCCAAGTAGGCGGGAGACATGAGCAGTTCTTC.

The genes are TRBV15 and TRBJ2-2, with a possible D match to TRBD2 (6 bases). CDR3 length: 14 residues. CDR1 is LNHNV, CDR2 YYDKDF, per germline (reference sequence). V shed 11 bases and J shed 1 base, with 14 bases lying between them. CDR3 bases: TGTGCCGCCGGGAGACCGGAGAACACCGGGGAGCTGTTTTTT. It translates to CAAGRPENTGELFF.

The V call is TRBV7-7, the J call TRBJ2-7; 8 bases are a match to TRBD2. Germline V gene sequence: CDR1 SSHAT, CDR2 FNYEAQ (reference sequence). The CDR3 extends over 14 amino acids. The ends lost 5 bases at V and 5 bases at J; junction bases unmatched: 8. Written as DNA, the CDR3 is TGTGCCAGCAGCCCGGGACTAGGAGGGAACGAGCAGTACTTC. This translates into CASSPGLGGNEQYF.

The V gene is TRBV29-1, the J gene TRBJ2-1, with 9 bases identical to TRBD1. The CDR3 loop spans 14 amino acids. Germline CDR1 and CDR2: SQVTM and ANQGSEA. The V gene end was trimmed by 6 bases and the J gene end by 7 bases; junction bases not matched to a gene: 10. The CDR3 protein is CSVNSGTGRNEQFF. In DNA form, the CDR3 reads TGCAGCGTCAACTCCGGGACAGGGAGGAATGAGCAGTTCTTC.

The chain uses TRBV11-2 and TRBJ2-7; TRBD2 aligns across 15 bases. Germline V gene data show CDR1 as SGHAT and CDR2 as FQNNGV. The V segment lost 3 bases and the J segment 4 bases; nucleotides outside the gene matches: 4. There are 16 residues in the CDR3. CDR3: CASSLGGTSGRYEQYF. The CDR3 DNA reads as TGTGCCAGCAGCTTGGGGGGGACTAGCGGGAGGTACGAGCAGTACTTC.

This chain uses TRBV19 with TRBJ2-7, with 9 positions matching TRBD2. The germline CDR1 and CDR2 sequences are LNHDA and SQIVND (reference sequence). Trimming removed 1 base from V and 1 base from J; junction bases left unmatched: 2. This CDR3 has 15 amino acids. DNA for the CDR3: TGTGCCAGTAGTATAGGGAGCGGGAGGTCCTACGAGCAGTACTTC. As protein: CASSIGSGRSYEQYF.

This chain uses TRBV28 with TRBJ2-7; 7 bases agree with TRBD2. Trimming at V came to 4 bases and at J to 0 bases, leaving 6 bases not matched to a gene. Germline CDR1 reads MDHEN; CDR2 reads SYDVKM. The CDR3 totals 15 residues. The CDR3 is CASSSPGGGSYEQYF. In DNA, the CDR3 is TGTGCCAGCAGTTCCCCGGGCGGGGGCTCCTACGAGCAGTACTTC.

The chain uses TRBV6-1 and TRBJ1-3; unclear D gene. Trimming took 2 bases from V and 7 from J, leaving 9 bases between them. Germline CDR1 MNHNS, CDR2 SASEGT. The CDR3 totals 13 residues. CDR3 bases: TGTGCCAGCAGTGAACTTTGGGAGAACACCATATATTTT. Encoded protein: CASSELWENTIYF.

The CDR3 DNA follows: TGTGCCACCAACGAGGGAGAGGGGGATAATGAAAAACTGTTTTTT. It is translated as CATNEGEGDNEKLFF. V and J are TRBV15 and TRBJ1-4; weak D call: TRBD1 (6 bases). V was clipped by 7 bases and J by 4 bases, with 16 bases between them. Germline assignment: CDR1 LNHNV and CDR2 YYDKDF (reference sequence). This CDR3 is 15 amino acids long.